A selection of T cell receptor beta chains follows, all from one sample in a study of blood T cells in healthy people across ages. MiXCR, applied by TCRdb to the 5' RACE reads, yields one record per CDR3 protein. The sample yields 1.5 million or so distinct CDR3 sequences, around 42% seen once. The material sequenced was blood. These TCRs come from a woman under 30 in good health. Both conserved end residues are part of each CDR3. The D gene is left open where the match is weak. Rows give clone size only sometimes, using once, few, many, or a class for an expanded clone.

TRBV6-5	NA	TRBJ1-1	16	NA	TGTGCCAGCAGCCCCCCCCCAGGACAGCAGAACACTGAAGCTTTCTTT	CASSPPPGQQNTEAFF
TRBV20-1	NA	TRBJ2-7	12	NA	TGCAGTGTTACGACCGGCTATGGCGAGCAGTACTTC	CSVTTGYGEQYF
TRBV3-1	NA	TRBJ2-1	15	NA	TGTGCCAGCAGCCCGGCCGGATACCGGGGGATTGGGCAGTTCTTC	CASSPAGYRGIGQFF
TRBV20-1	NA	TRBJ1-6	16	NA	TGCAGTGCTAGAGATGGAGGGATCCCCTATAATTCACCCCTCCACTTT	CSARDGGIPYNSPLHF
TRBV6-1	NA	TRBJ2-5	13	NA	TGTGCCAGCAGTGAGGTTCCACAAGAGACCCAGTACTTC	CASSEVPQETQYF
TRBV7-2	NA	TRBJ2-4	14	TRBD1	TGTGCCAGCAGCTCGACAGGGGAGTGGAACATTCAGTACTTC	CASSSTGEWNIQYF
TRBV9	NA	TRBJ2-2	15	NA	TGTGCCAGCAGCGTAGCGGGGGTGGACACCGGGGAGCTGTTTTTT	CASSVAGVDTGELFF
TRBV10-3	few	TRBJ1-5	13	NA	TGTGCCATCAGTCCTGCTGAAAATCAGCCCCAGCATTTT	CAISPAENQPQHF
TRBV20-1	NA	TRBJ2-5	14	TRBD1	TGCAGTGCTAGATATTCTAGGGGGCGAGAGACCCAGTACTTC	CSARYSRGRETQYF
TRBV6-6	few	TRBJ1-4	17	TRBD1	TGTGCCAGCACCGCCGGACAGGGGGCTAGGATGGTTGAAAAACTGTTTTTT	CASTAGQGARMVEKLFF
TRBV10-3	NA	TRBJ2-7	12	NA	TGTGCCATCAGCGCGATGGGGAACGAGCAGTACTTC	CAISAMGNEQYF
TRBV6-5	few	TRBJ1-6	13	NA	TGTGCCAGCAGGATTACAGGGTCTTCACCCCTCCACTTT	CASRITGSSPLHF
TRBV5-6	NA	TRBJ1-1	12	NA	TGTGCCAGCAGCCTAGGACAGCTTGAAGCTTTCTTT	CASSLGQLEAFF
TRBV3-1	few	TRBJ2-3	17	TRBD2	TGTGCCAGCAGCCCGCGACTAGCGGGAGACGGTGCAGATACGCAGTATTTT	CASSPRLAGDGADTQYF
TRBV15	NA	TRBJ2-5	17	TRBD1	TGTGCCACCAGCAGCCCTCGGGACTTGGACAGGGGGAAAGAGCAGTACTTC	CATSSPRDLDRGKEQYF
TRBV3-1	few	TRBJ2-3	15	NA	TGTGCCAGCAGCCCTGGGTTTCTCCCCACAGATACGCAGTATTTT	CASSPGFLPTDTQYF
TRBV20-1	few	TRBJ2-1	15	TRBD1	TGCAGTGCCCCAACGACGGGACAGACCTACAATGAGCAGTTCTTC	CSAPTTGQTYNEQFF
TRBV20-1	NA	TRBJ2-1	15	NA	TGCAGTGCTGTAAGCGGCGGAAGGGTCTACAATGAGCAGTTCTTC	CSAVSGGRVYNEQFF
TRBV18	NA	TRBJ2-5	13	NA	TGTGCCAGCTCACCACCCGAACCTAGGGAGCAGTACTTC	CASSPPEPREQYF
TRBV15	many	TRBJ2-7	15	NA	TGTGCCACCAGCAGAGATCGGGGGGCCTCCTACGAGCAGTACTTC	CATSRDRGASYEQYF
TRBV5-1	NA	TRBJ2-3	15	TRBD1	TGCGCCAGCAGCTTGGCACAGGGGGTGATAGATACGCAGTATTTT	CASSLAQGVIDTQYF
TRBV7-8	NA	TRBJ1-1	14	NA	TGTGCCAGCAGCCGAACTTGGGACGCAGCTGAAGCTTTCTTT	CASSRTWDAAEAFF
TRBV5-1	NA	TRBJ1-2	11	NA	TGCGCCAGCAGCGCGGGCCCTGGCTACACCTTC	CASSAGPGYTF
TRBV4-1	NA	TRBJ2-7	17	NA	TGCGCCAGCAGCCAAGAGGGTAACAGGGCCAATGTCTACGAGCAGTACTTC	CASSQEGNRANVYEQYF
TRBV27	NA	TRBJ1-6	14	NA	TGTGCCAGCAGGGACCCTTCCTATAATTCACCCCTCCACTTT	CASRDPSYNSPLHF
TRBV7-9	NA	TRBJ1-2	13	NA	TGTGCCAGCAGCCACGGGGCGGAGTATGGCTACACCTTC	CASSHGAEYGYTF
TRBV28	NA	TRBJ2-7	15	NA	TGTGCCAGCAGTTTATGGGAGGGGGCTAAAGGTCCCCAGTACTTC	CASSLWEGAKGPQYF
TRBV7-9	NA	TRBJ1-2	14	NA	TGTGCCAGCAGCCCAGACAGCCGGAGGGGGGGCTACACCTTC	CASSPDSRRGGYTF
TRBV7-9	few	TRBJ2-3	14	NA	TGTGCCAGCAGCTCCCTATCTAGTATGGATACGCAGTATTTT	CASSSLSSMDTQYF
TRBV20-1	NA	TRBJ1-1	16	NA	TGCAGTGCTAGAGATCGCGAGGGCAATTCGAACACTGAAGCTTTCTTT	CSARDREGNSNTEAFF
TRBV25-1	NA	TRBJ2-5	13	NA	TGTGCCAGCAGTGAATCAGGGGCAGAGACCCAGTACTTC	CASSESGAETQYF
TRBV20-1	few	TRBJ2-3	11	NA	TGCAGTGCTGGCCTCGGAGATACGCAGTATTTT	CSAGLGDTQYF
TRBV27	NA	TRBJ2-1	8	NA	TGTGCCAGTCCCCAGGGGTTCTTC	CASPQGFF
TRBV20-1	few	TRBJ2-1	14	NA	TGCAGTGCTGGAACCGGGACCGGGTACAATGAGCAGTTCTTC	CSAGTGTGYNEQFF
TRBV6-5	NA	TRBJ2-7	14	NA	TGTGCCAGCAGTTACTCGAGGACTCACTACGAGCAGTACTTC	CASSYSRTHYEQYF